Presented here are 30 T cell receptor beta chains from one specimen sequenced in a study of glioma-infiltrating T cells after dendritic cell vaccination. Method: immunoSEQ multiplex PCR; TCRdb's copy keeps in-frame clones and lacks some. The table records roughly 96,000 clones, 70% to 80% of them present only once. The sequenced sample was blood, obtained before dendritic cell vaccination. The source is a human donor with glioblastoma.

The chain links TRBV27 to TRBJ2-7; 9 nucleotides match TRBD1. Germline values: CDR1 MNHEY, CDR2 SMNVEV (reference sequence). Germline trimming cut 5 bases from V and 2 bases from J; bases unmatched to any gene: 4. This CDR3 is 14 amino acids long. CDR3 sequence reads: CASSLRDRAYEQYF. CDR3 nucleotide sequence: TGTGCCAGCAGTCTCCGGGACAGGGCCTACGAGCAGTACTTC.

This clone was detected a few times. The rearrangement links TRBV18 to TRBJ2-7; D perhaps matches TRBD2 (6 bases). The CDR3 extends over 14 amino acids. CDR1 is KGHSH and CDR2 is LQKENI in the germline V gene. V gave up 2 bases and J gave up 1 base, with 9 bases separating them. CDR3 amino acids: CASSPSGPSYEQYF. CDR3 nucleotide sequence: TGTGCCAGCTCACCAAGCGGGCCTTCCTACGAGCAGTACTTC. Using reference TRBV18 and TRBJ2-7 for the parts outside the CDR3, the full variable domain is NAGVMQNPRHLVRRRGQEARLRCSPMKGHSHVYWYRQLPEEGLKFMVYLQKENIIDESGMPKERFSAEFPKEGPSILRIQQVVRGDSAAYFCASSPSGPSYEQYFGPGTRLTVT.

This clone was picked up a small number of times. CDR3 region: CASSGPFEGNEQFF. The CDR3 DNA reads as TGTGCCAGCAGCGGACCATTTGAGGGAAATGAGCAGTTCTTC. J is TRBJ2-1 and V is TRBV9, with a tentative D call TRBD2 (5 bases). The CDR3 loop spans 14 amino acids. CDR1 is SGDLS and CDR2 is YYNGEE in the germline V gene. Trimming left V 3 bases short and J 7 bases short, with 14 bases between.

The chain uses TRBV6-6 and TRBJ1-1, with D tentatively TRBD1 (6 bases). V lost 0 bases, J lost 4 bases, and 15 bases lay in between. Germline CDR1 and CDR2: MNHNY and SVGAGI (reference sequence). The length of the CDR3 is 16 residues. This CDR3 is CASSYSGAGARTEAFF. The CDR3 bases are TGTGCCAGCAGTTACTCGGGGGCAGGGGCCCGCACTGAAGCTTTCTTT.

This chain joins TRBV2 and TRBJ2-7; TRBD2 agrees at 13 bases. Germline assignment: CDR1 SNHLY and CDR2 FYNNEI. V dropped 3 bases and J dropped 2; count of bases not matched to a gene: 4. CDR3 length equals 16 residues. This chain's CDR3 is CASSDPTSGRTYEQYF. CDR3 sequence (DNA): TGTGCCAGCAGTGACCCGACTAGCGGGAGGACCTACGAGCAGTACTTC. Full variable domain (remainder filled in from reference TRBV2 and TRBJ2-7): EPEVTQTPSHQVTQMGQEVILRCVPISNHLYFYWYRQILGQKVEFLVSFYNNEISEKSEIFDDQFSVERPDGSNFTLKIRSTKLEDSAMYFCASSDPTSGRTYEQYFGPGTRLTVT.

The chain is built from TRBV2 and TRBJ1-3, with TRBD1 as a possible D gene (6 bases). The germline V and J ends were trimmed by 6 bases and 0 bases, with 18 bases remaining between them. This CDR3 spans 17 amino acids. Germline V gene lookup returns CDR1 SNHLY and CDR2 FYNNEI. In nucleotides, the CDR3 is TGTGCCAGCAGCCAAGGAAAGGGGGTATTCTCTGGAAACACCATATATTTT. The encoded protein is CASSQGKGVFSGNTIYF.

This chain connects TRBV5-1 to TRBJ2-1, with 8 bases matching TRBD2. V lost 0 bases to trimming and J lost 6 bases; unmatched junction nucleotides: 5. This CDR3 has 15 amino acids. Germline values: CDR1 SGHRS, CDR2 YFSETQ. The CDR3 loop reads CASSLVAGGFNEQFF. The CDR3 DNA reads as TGCGCCAGCAGCTTGGTGGCGGGAGGATTCAATGAGCAGTTCTTC. Full variable domain (outside the CDR3, taken from reference TRBV5-1 and TRBJ2-1): KAGVTQTPRYLIKTRGQQVTLSCSPISGHRSVSWYQQTPGQGLQFLFEYFSETQRNKGNFPGRFSGRQFSNSRSEMNVSTLELGDSALYLCASSLVAGGFNEQFFGPGTRLTVL.

The chain is built from TRBV28 and TRBJ1-2, with no clear D. Germline values: CDR1 MDHEN, CDR2 SYDVKM. Trimming cost V 4 bases and J 6 bases, with 3 bases left between them. CDR3 length: 10 residues. CDR3 nucleotide sequence: TGTGCCAGCAGTTCGGATGGCTACACCTTC. This gives the protein CASSSDGYTF.

The genes are TRBV6-4 and TRBJ2-3; 13 nucleotides align to TRBD2. The CDR3 covers 14 residues. The germline V gene encodes CDR1 MRHNA and CDR2 SNTAGT. V lost 5 bases to trimming and J lost 11 bases; unmatched junction nucleotides: 7. The CDR3 loop is CASSLLAGGPGQYF. As DNA, the CDR3 is TGTGCCAGCAGTCTACTAGCGGGAGGGCCAGGGCAGTATTTT.

The chain recombines TRBV10-3 with TRBJ1-3; perhaps TRBD1 as D (5 bases). Germline loops: CDR1 ENHRY, CDR2 SYGVKD. The CDR3 is made up of 12 amino acids. V lost 6 bases to trimming and J lost 8 bases, with 11 bases between them. The CDR3 is CAIREVGDTIYF. CDR3 sequence (DNA): TGTGCCATCAGGGAGGTAGGGGACACCATATATTTT.

The chain employs TRBV2 and TRBJ2-2; the match to TRBD2 covers 13 bases. This CDR3 spans 16 amino acids. Germline assignment: CDR1 SNHLY and CDR2 FYNNEI. With 6 bases clipped from V and 12 bases from J, the junction kept 13 bases outside the gene matches. Here the CDR3 DNA reads TGTGCCAGCAGGGGCACTAGCGGGAGGGTAGCCAGGAAGCTGTTTTTT. Translation: CASRGTSGRVARKLFF.

The chain recombines TRBV10-3 with TRBJ1-2; no reliable D call. Between the trimmed V and J ends, which lost 7 bases and 2 bases, there was a span of 5 bases. The CDR3 consists of 11 residues. The germline V gene encodes CDR1 ENHRY and CDR2 SYGVKD. CDR3 in amino acids: CAITGNYGYTF. The CDR3 DNA is TGTGCCATCACAGGAAACTATGGCTACACCTTC.

CDR3 nucleotides: TGCGCCAGCAGCTTGGGGCTAGCGGGTGACCCGTACTTC. This translates into CASSLGLAGDPYF. This chain uses TRBV5-1 with TRBJ2-7; TRBD2 aligns across 8 bases. Per the germline V gene, CDR1 is SGHRS and CDR2 is YFSETQ. Germline trimming cut 0 bases from V and 12 bases from J; bases unmatched to any gene: 8. The length of the CDR3 is 13 residues.

The J gene is TRBJ2-2, the V gene TRBV19; TRBD1 is a possible D gene (5 bases). CDR3 length: 18 amino acids. Germline lookup yields CDR1 LNHDA and CDR2 SQIVND (reference sequence). V was clipped by 5 bases and J by 4 bases, with 23 bases between them. Written as DNA, the CDR3 is TGTGCCAGTAGTGGGGCGTCTCCTTCATTTTATTTCACCGGGGAGCTGTTTTTT. This sequence encodes CASSGASPSFYFTGELFF.

V and J are TRBV9 and TRBJ2-3, with TRBD2 identical over 13 bases. The CDR3 sequence is 17 residues long. CDR1 SGDLS and CDR2 YYNGEE come from the germline V gene. Trimming took 4 bases from V and 5 from J; bases not matched to a gene: 10. The CDR3 here is CASSPRTSGSRIDTQYF. The CDR3 region has the DNA TGTGCCAGCAGCCCTCGGACTAGCGGGAGTAGGATAGATACGCAGTATTTT.

CDR3 DNA sequence: TGTGCCTGGAGTCTCTCTGAGGGTAATGGCTACACCTTC. Its protein is CAWSLSEGNGYTF. The V and J genes are TRBV30 and TRBJ1-2; D not resolved. CDR3 length: 13 residues. V was shortened by 2 bases and J by 6 bases, with 13 bases between the two germline ends. Germline V gene lookup returns CDR1 GTSNPN and CDR2 SVGIG (reference sequence).

This chain links TRBV7-9 with TRBJ1-6, with D maybe TRBD1 (5 bases). Trimming removed 1 base at V and 10 bases at J, with 11 bases between. The CDR3 sequence is 14 residues long. CDR1 and CDR2 (germline): SEHNR, FQNEAQ (reference sequence). The CDR3 region has the DNA TGTGCCAGCAGCTTAGAGGGGTTTGGGTCACCCCTCCACTTT. The encoded protein is CASSLEGFGSPLHF.

This chain joins TRBV25-1 and TRBJ1-2, with D hard to call. CDR1 is MGHDK and CDR2 is SYGVNS in the germline V gene. The CDR3 runs to 14 residues. V lost 5 bases and J 8 bases, leaving 18 bases between the germline ends. The CDR3 DNA reads as TGTGCCAGCAGTCCATGGGTTAGCTTGGCAGGCTACACCTTC. Protein product: CASSPWVSLAGYTF.

This chain links TRBV19 with TRBJ1-1; D not resolved. The V gene lost 3 bases and the J gene lost 1 base, with 9 bases spanning the gap. Germline CDR1 reads LNHDA; CDR2 reads SQIVND (reference sequence). This CDR3 is built from 14 residues. The CDR3 region has the DNA TGTGCCAGTAGTATTGGGCAGTGGAACACTGAAGCTTTCTTT. It codes for CASSIGQWNTEAFF.

This sequence joins TRBV18 and TRBJ2-7, with D maybe TRBD1 (6 bases). Germline-derived CDR1 and CDR2 are KGHSH and LQKENI. This CDR3 spans 15 amino acids. V gave up 0 bases and J gave up 4 bases, with 13 bases separating them. This CDR3 is CASSPPSRGRYEQYF. The CDR3 DNA sequence: TGTGCCAGCTCACCACCGTCCAGGGGTCGGTACGAGCAGTACTTC. Looking up the rest from reference TRBV18 and TRBJ2-7 gives the full variable domain: NAGVMQNPRHLVRRRGQEARLRCSPMKGHSHVYWYRQLPEEGLKFMVYLQKENIIDESGMPKERFSAEFPKEGPSILRIQQVVRGDSAAYFCASSPPSRGRYEQYFGPGTRLTVT.

The sample holds one count of this clone. The chain links TRBV29-1 to TRBJ2-3, with 8 nucleotides matching TRBD2. The V gene end was trimmed by 1 base and the J gene end by 1 base; junction bases not matched to a gene: 4. Germline V gives CDR1 SQVTM, CDR2 ANQGSEA. The CDR3 has 15 amino acids. This CDR3 is CSVEGGGSGTDTQYF. The CDR3 bases are TGCAGCGTTGAAGGCGGGGGGAGTGGCACAGATACGCAGTATTTT.

This chain uses TRBV27 with TRBJ2-3; D gene ambiguous. V gave up 6 bases and J gave up 2 bases, with 12 bases separating them. Germline V gives CDR1 MNHEY, CDR2 SMNVEV (reference sequence). This CDR3 has 14 amino acids. CDR3 residues: CASSRATITDTQYF. The CDR3 bases are TGTGCCAGCAGCAGAGCGACCATCACAGATACGCAGTATTTT.

This rearrangement joins TRBV7-6 to TRBJ2-3, with 7 bases matching TRBD2. Germline values: CDR1 SGHVS, CDR2 FNYEAQ. The ends lost 2 bases at V and 5 bases at J; junction bases unmatched: 19. The CDR3 extends over 19 amino acids. The CDR3 sequence is CASSLLSGGGPVYGDTQYF. The CDR3 DNA reads as TGTGCCAGCAGCTTACTCTCCGGGGGAGGGCCAGTCTACGGAGATACGCAGTATTTT.

The chain's CDR3 is CAWSHKRGPGVRSIYYEQYF. The CDR3 nucleotides are TGTGCCTGGAGCCATAAAAGGGGGCCAGGTGTAAGGTCCATATACTACGAGCAGTACTTC. The chain couples TRBV30 to TRBJ2-7, with 7 bases matching TRBD1. The CDR3 loop spans 20 amino acids. CDR1 is GTSNPN and CDR2 is SVGIG in the germline V gene (reference sequence). V lost 3 bases and J lost 3; bases outside the gene matches: 26.

The chain uses TRBV28 and TRBJ1-1, with TRBD1 matching over 9 bases. The ends lost 5 bases at V and 10 bases at J; junction bases unmatched: 14. CDR3 length: 15 amino acids. Germline CDR1 MDHEN, CDR2 SYDVKM. CDR3 region: CASSQTGTGKYRAFF. The DNA of the CDR3 is TGTGCCAGCAGTCAAACCGGGACAGGGAAGTATCGAGCTTTCTTT.

The J gene is TRBJ1-2, the V gene TRBV7-8; 7 positions match TRBD1. This CDR3 comprises 14 residues. Germline V gene data show CDR1 as SGHVS and CDR2 as FQNEAQ. Unmatched junction bases numbered 3, after V lost 1 base and J lost 4 bases. DNA of the CDR3: TGTGCCAGCAGCTTAGAACAGGGGATCTATGGCTACACCTTC. This gives the protein CASSLEQGIYGYTF.

V gene TRBV6-1 combines with J gene TRBJ1-2, with a possible D match to TRBD1 (5 bases). V lost 3 bases, J lost 2 bases, and 16 bases lay in between. The CDR3 consists of 16 residues. The V gene's germline CDR1 is MNHNS and CDR2 SASEGT. The CDR3 nucleotides are TGTGCCAGCAGTGAGATCCTTACAGGAGCAAACTATGGCTACACCTTC. Amino acid sequence: CASSEILTGANYGYTF.

This chain uses TRBV19 with TRBJ2-1; D is possibly TRBD2 (5 bases). This CDR3 region has 16 residues. Trimming shortened V by 7 bases and J by 2 bases, and 18 bases separated the two germline ends. Germline lookup yields CDR1 LNHDA and CDR2 SQIVND (reference sequence). The CDR3 DNA is TGTGCCAGTACAACCGGGCGGCGGGCCACCTACAATGAGCAGTTCTTC. It specifies CASTTGRRATYNEQFF.

The chain carries TRBV18 and TRBJ2-5; D may be TRBD1 (5 bases). With 0 bases removed from V and 0 bases from J, the gap between germline ends came to 8 bases. Germline loops: CDR1 KGHSH, CDR2 LQKENI. This CDR3 is built from 15 residues. Here the CDR3 reads CASSPPTVYQETQYF. CDR3 nucleotide sequence: TGTGCCAGCTCACCACCGACAGTTTACCAAGAGACCCAGTACTTC.

The genes are TRBV6-1 and TRBJ2-7, with 8 bases identical to TRBD2. With V trimmed by 6 bases and J by 4 bases, 5 bases remained unmatched. CDR1 is MNHNS and CDR2 is SASEGT in the germline V gene. The CDR3 is made up of 13 amino acids. CDR3 sequence (DNA): TGTGCCAGCAGCCCTAGCGGGCTATACGAGCAGTACTTC. The encoded protein is CASSPSGLYEQYF.